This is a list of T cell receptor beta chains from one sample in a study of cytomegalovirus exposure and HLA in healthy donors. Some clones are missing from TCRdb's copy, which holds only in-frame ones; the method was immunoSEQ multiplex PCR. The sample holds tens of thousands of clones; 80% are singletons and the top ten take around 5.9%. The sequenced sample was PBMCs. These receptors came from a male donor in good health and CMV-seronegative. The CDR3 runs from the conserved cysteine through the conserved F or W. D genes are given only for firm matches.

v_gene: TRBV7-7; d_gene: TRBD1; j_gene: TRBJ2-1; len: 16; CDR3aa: CASRAAGTGGAGEQFF
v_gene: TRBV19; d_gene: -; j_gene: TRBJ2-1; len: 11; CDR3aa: CASSILHEQFF
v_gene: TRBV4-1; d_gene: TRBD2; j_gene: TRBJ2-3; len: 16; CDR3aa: CASSPDSGGPGDTQYF
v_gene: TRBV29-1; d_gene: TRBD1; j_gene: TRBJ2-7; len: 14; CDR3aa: CSVDAGQGAGEQYF
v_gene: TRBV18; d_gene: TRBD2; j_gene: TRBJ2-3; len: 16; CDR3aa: CASSPLAGGSTDTQYF
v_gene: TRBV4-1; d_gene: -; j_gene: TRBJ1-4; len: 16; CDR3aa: CASSQEPQGTNEKLFF
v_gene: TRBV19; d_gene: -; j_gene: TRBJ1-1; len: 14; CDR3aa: CASSIFRGSTEAFF
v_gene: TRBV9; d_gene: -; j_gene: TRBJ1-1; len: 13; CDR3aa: CASSRQMNTEAFF
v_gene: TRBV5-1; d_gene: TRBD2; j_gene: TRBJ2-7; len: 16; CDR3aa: CASSSGSGGTGNEQYF
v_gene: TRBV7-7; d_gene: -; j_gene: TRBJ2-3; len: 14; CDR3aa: CASSSTTATDTQYF
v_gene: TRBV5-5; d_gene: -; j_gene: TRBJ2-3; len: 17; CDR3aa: CASSLVGQAIKTDTQYF
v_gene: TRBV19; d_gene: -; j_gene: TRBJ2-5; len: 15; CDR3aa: CASSIAPGIAETQYF
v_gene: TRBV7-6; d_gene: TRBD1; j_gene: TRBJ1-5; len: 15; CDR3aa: CASSLEGGWSQPQHF
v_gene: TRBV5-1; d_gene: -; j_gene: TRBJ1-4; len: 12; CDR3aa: CASSRGGEKLFF
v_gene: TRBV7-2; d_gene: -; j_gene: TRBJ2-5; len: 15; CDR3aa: CASSSVAARGETQYF
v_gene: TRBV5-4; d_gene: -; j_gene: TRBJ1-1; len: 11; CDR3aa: CASSLQGEAFF
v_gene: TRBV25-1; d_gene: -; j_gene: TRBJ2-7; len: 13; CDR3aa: CASRWGEVDEQYF
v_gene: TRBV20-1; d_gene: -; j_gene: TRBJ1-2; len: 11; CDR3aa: CSASLSRGYTF
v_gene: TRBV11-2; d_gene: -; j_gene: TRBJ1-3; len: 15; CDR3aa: CASSPEGISGNTIYF
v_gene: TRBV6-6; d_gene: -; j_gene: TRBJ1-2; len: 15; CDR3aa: CASSYSKTEVYGYTF
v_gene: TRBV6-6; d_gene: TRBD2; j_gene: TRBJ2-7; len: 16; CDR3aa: CASSYKTSVTTYEQYF
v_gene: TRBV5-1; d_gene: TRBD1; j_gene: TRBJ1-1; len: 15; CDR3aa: CASSSQGQLSTEAFF
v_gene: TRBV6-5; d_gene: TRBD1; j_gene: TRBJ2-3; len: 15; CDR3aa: CASSYSDRLKDTQYF
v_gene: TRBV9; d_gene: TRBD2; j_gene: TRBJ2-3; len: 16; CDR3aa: CASSPWTSGKTDTQYF
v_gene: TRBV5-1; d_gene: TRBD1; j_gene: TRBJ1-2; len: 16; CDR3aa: CASSDLRQGRGYGYTF
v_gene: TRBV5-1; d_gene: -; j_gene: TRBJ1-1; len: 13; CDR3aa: CASSSSGNTEAFF
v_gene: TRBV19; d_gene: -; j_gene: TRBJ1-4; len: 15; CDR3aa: CASSPSGVPNEKLFF
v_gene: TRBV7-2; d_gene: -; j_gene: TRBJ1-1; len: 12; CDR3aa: CASSLDRTEAFF
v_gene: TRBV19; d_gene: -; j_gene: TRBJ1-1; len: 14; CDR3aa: CASSMAGMNTEAFF
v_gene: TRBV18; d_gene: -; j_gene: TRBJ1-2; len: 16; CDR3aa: CASSPRTGIPNYGYTF
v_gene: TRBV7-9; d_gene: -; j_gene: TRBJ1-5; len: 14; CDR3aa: CASSSTGSNQPQHF
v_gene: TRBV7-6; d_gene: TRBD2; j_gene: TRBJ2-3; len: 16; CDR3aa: CASSTSFGGGPDTQYF
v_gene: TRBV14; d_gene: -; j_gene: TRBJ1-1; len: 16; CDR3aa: CASSLNRAESGSEAFF
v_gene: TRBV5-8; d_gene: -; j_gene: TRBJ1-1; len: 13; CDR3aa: CASMGAQDTEAFF
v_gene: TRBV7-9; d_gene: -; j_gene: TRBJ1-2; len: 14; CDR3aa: CASSKPRSDFGYTF
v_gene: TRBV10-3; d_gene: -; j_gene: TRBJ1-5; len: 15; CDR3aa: CAISEQGGSNQPQHF
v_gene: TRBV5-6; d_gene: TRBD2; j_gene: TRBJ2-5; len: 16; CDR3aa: CASSWGGLAGQETQYF
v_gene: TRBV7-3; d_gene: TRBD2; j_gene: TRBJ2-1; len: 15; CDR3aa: CASSLAGGFPREQFF
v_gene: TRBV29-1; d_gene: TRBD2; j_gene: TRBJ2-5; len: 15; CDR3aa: CSVFSGGEYQETQYF
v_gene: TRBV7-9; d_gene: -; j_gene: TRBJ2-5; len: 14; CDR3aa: CASSLIEVRETQYF
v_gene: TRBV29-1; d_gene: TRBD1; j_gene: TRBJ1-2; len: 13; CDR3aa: CSVAGQGARGYTF
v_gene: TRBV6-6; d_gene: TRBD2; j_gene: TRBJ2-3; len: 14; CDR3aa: CASSYGGESDTQYF
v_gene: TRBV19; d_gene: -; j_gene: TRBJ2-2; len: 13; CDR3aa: CASSRRNTGELFF
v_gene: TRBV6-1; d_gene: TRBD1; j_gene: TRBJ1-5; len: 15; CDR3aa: CASRARQGPHQPQHF
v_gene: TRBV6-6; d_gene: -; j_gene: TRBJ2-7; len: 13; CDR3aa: CASSNPQGREQYF
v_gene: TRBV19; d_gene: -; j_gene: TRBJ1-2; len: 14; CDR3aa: CASTDRSGDYGYTF
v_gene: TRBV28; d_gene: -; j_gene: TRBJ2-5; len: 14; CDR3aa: CASSLTGDQETQYF
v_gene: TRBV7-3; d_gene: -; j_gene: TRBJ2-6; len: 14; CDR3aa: CASSPGVGANVLTF
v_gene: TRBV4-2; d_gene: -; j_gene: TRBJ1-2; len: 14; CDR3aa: CASSQDLQGEGYTF
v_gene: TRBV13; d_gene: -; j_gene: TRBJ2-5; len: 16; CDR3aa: CASSVSLAPAGETQYF
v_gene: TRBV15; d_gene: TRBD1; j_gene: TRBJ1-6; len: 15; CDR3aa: CATSRKGQDNSPLHF
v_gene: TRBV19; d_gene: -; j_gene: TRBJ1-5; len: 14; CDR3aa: CASSIVGTNQPQHF
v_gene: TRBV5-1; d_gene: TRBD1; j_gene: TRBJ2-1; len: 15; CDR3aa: CASSFLDRESNEQFF
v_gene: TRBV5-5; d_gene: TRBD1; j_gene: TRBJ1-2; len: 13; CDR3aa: CASSLQGAYGYTF